This passage covers 25 T cell receptor beta chains from one sample sequenced in a study of T cell responses to AZD1222 COVID-19 vaccine. Here immunoSEQ multiplex PCR was the method, and the copy in TCRdb shows in-frame clones only, minus some. This table holds roughly 60,000 clones, around 80% found once. Sequencing used peripheral blood, obtained 28 days after the second AZD1222 dose. The receptor set was obtained from an adult who received the AZD1222 COVID-19 vaccine.

The rearrangement joins TRBV19 to TRBJ1-5, with D unresolved. CDR3 length: 11 residues. CDR1 LNHDA and CDR2 SQIVND come from the germline V gene (reference sequence). V lost 3 bases, J lost 6 bases, and 3 bases lay in between. CDR3 protein: CASSITQPQHF. CDR3 nucleotide sequence: TGTGCCAGTAGTATCACTCAGCCCCAGCATTTT.

The rearrangement links TRBV7-3 to TRBJ1-2, with 7 bases fitting TRBD1. Germline CDR1 SGHTA, CDR2 FQGTGA. The CDR3 consists of 15 residues. V lost 5 bases and J lost 10; bases outside the gene matches: 16. CDR3: CASSAKGTDRPIYTF. CDR3 sequence (DNA): TGTGCCAGCAGCGCGAAAGGGACAGACCGTCCGATCTACACCTTC.

The chain employs TRBV6-5 and TRBJ1-2; the match to TRBD1 covers 9 bases. Looked up from germline, CDR1 is MNHEY and CDR2 is SVGAGI. The CDR3 runs to 15 residues. V was clipped by 6 bases and J by 8 bases; unmatched bases: 13. The CDR3 DNA reads as TGTGCCAGCAGACGGACAGGGGCAACGCACGAGGGCTACACCTTC. This encodes CASRRTGATHEGYTF.

V is TRBV7-2 and J is TRBJ2-2, with D possibly being TRBD1 (5 bases). Trimming took 6 bases from V and 7 from J, leaving 18 bases between them. The CDR3 is made up of 15 amino acids. Germline V gene data show CDR1 as SGHTA and CDR2 as FQGNSA. CDR3 sequence: CASRGKGYMGGELFF. The CDR3 bases are TGTGCCAGCAGAGGGAAGGGGTATATGGGCGGGGAGCTGTTTTTT.

The chain uses TRBV5-6 and TRBJ2-5, with TRBD2 identical over 7 bases. The length of the CDR3 is 13 residues. CDR1 and CDR2 (germline): SGHDT, YYEEEE. After removal of 6 bases from V and 3 bases from J, the junction contained 5 bases not matched to a gene. CDR3 sequence: CASTGGIKETQYF. DNA of the CDR3: TGTGCCAGCACCGGGGGGATAAAAGAGACCCAGTACTTC.

The chain recombines TRBV12-5 with TRBJ2-3; tentatively, D is TRBD2 (7 bases). This CDR3 spans 15 amino acids. With 5 bases removed from V and 2 bases from J, the gap between germline ends came to 14 bases. Germline CDR1 is LGHNT and CDR2 is FRNRAP. The CDR3 spells CASGLRGADTDTQYF. The CDR3 bases are TGTGCTAGTGGTCTTCGGGGGGCGGACACAGATACGCAGTATTTT.

The chain employs TRBV15 and TRBJ2-2; D is perhaps TRBD1 or TRBD2 (5 bases each). This CDR3 is 16 amino acids long. V lost 0 bases, J lost 2 bases, and 10 bases lay in between. The V gene's germline CDR1 is LNHNV and CDR2 YYDKDF (reference sequence). The DNA for the CDR3 is TGTGCCACCAGCAGAGACCGGGGCATTAACACCGGGGAGCTGTTTTTT. This encodes CATSRDRGINTGELFF. The full variable domain, in which reference TRBV15 and TRBJ2-2 provide the parts outside the CDR3, is DAMVIQNPRYQVTQFGKPVTLSCSQTLNHNVMYWYQQKSSQAPKLLFHYYDKDFNNEADTPDNFQSRRPNTSFCFLDIRSPGLGDTAMYLCATSRDRGINTGELFFGEGSRLTVL.

Written as DNA, the CDR3 is TGTGCCAGCAGTGATGGGTCGGGCTACGAGCAGTACTTC. Encoded protein: CASSDGSGYEQYF. This chain joins TRBV2 and TRBJ2-7; no reliable D call. Germline V gives CDR1 SNHLY, CDR2 FYNNEI. The CDR3 spans 13 residues. V lost 3 bases and J 3 bases, leaving 9 bases between the germline ends.

The rearrangement links TRBV9 to TRBJ2-7, with D possibly being TRBD2 (5 bases). Germline lookup yields CDR1 SGDLS and CDR2 YYNGEE. The CDR3 has 13 residues. V was pared by 4 bases and J by 6 bases, with 14 bases between. The CDR3 region is CASSFRTSGEQYF. For the CDR3, the DNA is TGTGCCAGCAGCTTTAGGACTTCCGGCGAGCAGTACTTC.

The genes are TRBV5-1 and TRBJ2-1, with D perhaps matching TRBD1 (5 bases). The CDR3 is 13 amino acids. The germline CDR1 and CDR2 sequences are SGHRS and YFSETQ. The V and J ends lost 1 base and 4 bases respectively, with 6 bases between them. CDR3 DNA sequence: TGCGCCAGCAGCTTGAGACAGTACAATGAGCAGTTCTTC. It specifies CASSLRQYNEQFF.

The rearrangement uses TRBV5-1 and TRBJ1-6; no firm D call. Germline V lookup: CDR1 SGHRS, CDR2 YFSETQ. The CDR3 is made up of 19 amino acids. Trimming cost V 0 bases and J 8 bases, with 24 bases left between them. CDR3 nucleotide sequence: TGCGCCAGCAGCTTGGGGAACAGTTACCCGATTCGAGGAGATTCACCCCTCCACTTT. It yields the protein CASSLGNSYPIRGDSPLHF.

The chain links TRBV7-9 to TRBJ1-1; 7 nucleotides line up with TRBD1. Germline CDR1 reads SEHNR; CDR2 reads FQNEAQ (reference sequence). J gave up 4 bases and V 5 bases, and 16 bases lay outside the gene matches. The CDR3 totals 17 residues. The CDR3 DNA follows: TGTGCCAGCAGCCCGGACAGGTACAATACCAGGGGCACTGAAGCTTTCTTT. This codes for CASSPDRYNTRGTEAFF.

This chain uses TRBV15 with TRBJ1-1; no reliable D call. The CDR3 loop spans 14 amino acids. V shed 0 bases and J shed 4 bases, with 9 bases lying between them. Germline V gene data show CDR1 as LNHNV and CDR2 as YYDKDF (reference sequence). The CDR3 here is CATSRDYNPTEAFF. The CDR3 DNA follows: TGTGCCACCAGCAGAGATTATAACCCCACTGAAGCTTTCTTT. The variable domain in full, with the rest retrieved from reference TRBV15 and TRBJ1-1, is DAMVIQNPRYQVTQFGKPVTLSCSQTLNHNVMYWYQQKSSQAPKLLFHYYDKDFNNEADTPDNFQSRRPNTSFCFLDIRSPGLGDTAMYLCATSRDYNPTEAFFGQGTRLTVV.

The CDR3 DNA follows: TGTGCCAGCAGCTTTCGGAGTAGCAATCAGCCCCAGCATTTT. Translating gives CASSFRSSNQPQHF. The V call is TRBV5-6, the J call TRBJ1-5, with unresolved D. The V end was cut by 2 bases, the J end by 0 bases, with 6 bases between. CDR3 size: 14 residues. Germline CDR1 is SGHDT and CDR2 is YYEEEE.

This rearrangement joins TRBV5-1 to TRBJ2-1; possibly TRBD1 for D (6 bases). Trimming pared 2 bases from V and 9 bases from J, leaving 12 bases between. This CDR3 is 13 amino acids long. CDR1 and CDR2 (germline): SGHRS, YFSETQ. CDR3 amino acids: CASSFRQTGEQFF. DNA for the CDR3: TGCGCCAGCAGCTTCCGACAGACAGGTGAGCAGTTCTTC. Using reference TRBV5-1 and TRBJ2-1 for the parts outside the CDR3, the full variable domain is KAGVTQTPRYLIKTRGQQVTLSCSPISGHRSVSWYQQTPGQGLQFLFEYFSETQRNKGNFPGRFSGRQFSNSRSEMNVSTLELGDSALYLCASSFRQTGEQFFGPGTRLTVL.

V usage is TRBV14 and J usage is TRBJ2-4; D might be TRBD1 (6 bases). CDR1 and CDR2 (germline): SGHDN, FVKESK. Trimming cost V 8 bases and J 0 bases, with 14 bases left between them. The CDR3 extends over 15 amino acids. The CDR3 bases are TGTGCCAGCCACAGGGTAGGCCTAGCCAAAAACATTCAGTACTTC. Its translation: CASHRVGLAKNIQYF.

This chain uses TRBV5-6 with TRBJ1-2, with D possibly being TRBD1 (5 bases). Germline assignment: CDR1 SGHDT and CDR2 YYEEEE. The CDR3 runs to 12 residues. Trimming stripped 4 bases from V and 8 bases from J, with 12 bases between. The CDR3 loop reads CASSRGSRGYTF. The CDR3 bases are TGTGCCAGCAGCAGGGGATCGCGCGGCTACACCTTC.

This clone was found a few times. This sequence joins TRBV3-1 (or the pseudogene TRBV3-2) and TRBJ2-6; the D is unclear. Trimming removed 0 bases from V and 4 bases from J, with 10 bases in between. The V gene's germline CDR1 is LGHDT and CDR2 YNNKEL (reference sequence). The CDR3 extends over 16 amino acids. The CDR3 nucleotides are TGTGCCAGCAGCCAAGACGAGGTGTGGGGGGCCAACGTCCTGACTTTC. Translating it yields CASSQDEVWGANVLTF.

This clone was detected only once. V is TRBV3-1 (or the pseudogene TRBV3-2) and J is TRBJ1-2; 7 bases fit TRBD1. The CDR3 is 13 residues long. Germline V gene sequence: CDR1 LGHDT, CDR2 YNNKEL (reference sequence). The junction had 7 bases not matched to a gene; V was cut back by 4 bases and J by 8 bases. Written as DNA, the CDR3 is TGTGCCAGCAGCCCGGGACAGTTTCAGGGCTACACCTTC. This sequence encodes CASSPGQFQGYTF.

This chain links TRBV18 with TRBJ2-2, with TRBD1 matching over 8 bases. V lost 1 base to trimming and J lost 3 bases; unmatched junction nucleotides: 4. Germline CDR1 is KGHSH and CDR2 is LQKENI. This CDR3 contains 16 residues. The CDR3 loop reads CASSPLAQGDTGELFF. The CDR3 coding sequence is TGTGCCAGCTCACCACTCGCACAGGGGGACACCGGGGAGCTGTTTTTT.

Sample share makes this clone medium-sized. V gene TRBV11-3 combines with J gene TRBJ2-3; D is ambiguous. V shed 4 bases and J shed 0 bases, with 14 bases lying between them. The length of the CDR3 is 16 residues. Per germline, CDR1 SGHNT and CDR2 YENEEA. The CDR3 DNA is TGTGCCAGCAGCTCCCCGTGGGGATCCAGCACAGATACGCAGTATTTT. Residues: CASSSPWGSSTDTQYF.

The gene calls are TRBV11-3 and TRBJ2-7; D gene unclear. V was clipped by 2 bases and J by 2 bases, with 10 bases between them. The length of the CDR3 is 14 residues. CDR1 is SGHNT, CDR2 YENEEA, per germline. CDR3 sequence (DNA): TGTGCCAGCAGCTTATCTGCAGACGCCTACGAGCAGTACTTC. It specifies CASSLSADAYEQYF.

V gene TRBV6-6 combines with J gene TRBJ1-2; 11 bases are a match to TRBD1. The J segment lost 8 bases and the V segment lost 4 bases, leaving 6 bases of the junction unmatched. This CDR3 is 14 amino acids long. Germline V gives CDR1 MNHNY, CDR2 SVGAGI (reference sequence). The CDR3 is CASSSGQGDGGYTF. CDR3 bases: TGTGCCAGCAGTTCGGGACAGGGGGATGGGGGCTACACCTTC.

The rearrangement uses TRBV7-8 and TRBJ1-3, with unresolved D. The CDR3 totals 17 residues. Germline V CDR1 and CDR2: SGHVS, FQNEAQ. Trimming pared 5 bases from V and 2 bases from J, leaving 19 bases between. This chain's CDR3 is CASSVVVGFLPGNTIYF. The CDR3 DNA follows: TGTGCCAGCAGCGTAGTTGTGGGGTTTCTTCCTGGAAACACCATATATTTT. Full variable domain (remainder filled in from reference TRBV7-8 and TRBJ1-3): GAGVSQSPRYKVAKRGQDVALRCDPISGHVSLFWYQQALGQGPEFLTYFQNEAQLDKSGLPSDRFFAERPEGSVSTLKIQRTQQEDSAVYLCASSVVVGFLPGNTIYFGEGSWLTVV.

This clone was seen a single time. The V and J genes are TRBV3-1 (or the pseudogene TRBV3-2) and TRBJ2-7; the D is unclear. The CDR3 has 13 amino acids. Germline CDR1 is LGHDT and CDR2 is YNNKEL (reference sequence). Trimming removed 7 bases from V and 4 bases from J, with 14 bases in between. This chain's CDR3 is CASTPGSRYEQYF. The CDR3 DNA reads as TGTGCCAGCACCCCCGGGTCCAGATACGAGCAGTACTTC.